The 25 T cell receptor beta chains listed next were all sequenced from one sample in a study of blood T cell repertoires in COVID-19. TCRdb keeps only in-frame clones here, not all; method: immunoSEQ multiplex PCR. The sample holds about 130,000 clones, 85% seen once. Material for sequencing was peripheral blood. Source of these receptors: a man at least 80 years old with active or convalescent COVID-19.

The V gene is TRBV24-1, the J gene TRBJ2-2, with 11 bases fitting TRBD2. V trimming: 5 bases; J trimming: 3 bases; junction bases outside the gene matches: 7. The CDR3 is 17 amino acids. Germline V gives CDR1 KGHDR, CDR2 SFDVKD. The CDR3 DNA reads as TGTGCCACCAGTGGGGGTAGCGGGAGGGCCTACACCGGGGAGCTGTTTTTT. This sequence encodes CATSGGSGRAYTGELFF.

This clone was counted once. The chain recombines TRBV12-3 or TRBV12-4 with TRBJ1-3, with 7 bases lining up with TRBD1. V lost 10 bases and J lost 3; bases outside the gene matches: 6. The CDR3 contains 13 residues. The CDR3 region is CATTGQSGNTIYF. The CDR3 nucleotides are TGTGCCACCACGGGACAGAGTGGAAACACCATATATTTT.

The chain carries TRBV11-3 and TRBJ2-1, with 10 bases fitting TRBD2. The CDR3 covers 15 residues. The germline gives CDR1 SGHNT, CDR2 YENEEA. V dropped 2 bases and J dropped 10; count of bases not matched to a gene: 8. CDR3 amino acids: CASSLRGGLAWEQFF. Written as DNA, the CDR3 is TGTGCCAGCAGCTTAAGGGGGGGACTAGCGTGGGAGCAGTTCTTC.

This clone was detected ten times or more. This chain links TRBV6-6 with TRBJ2-1; 8 bases are a match to TRBD2. The CDR3 contains 14 residues. The V gene end was trimmed by 8 bases and the J gene end by 9 bases; junction bases not matched to a gene: 12. The germline gives CDR1 MNHNY, CDR2 SVGAGI (reference sequence). Written as DNA, the CDR3 is TGTGCCAGCTGCGGCGCCCACCGGGGGGGTGAGCAGTTCTTC. It encodes CASCGAHRGGEQFF.

V is TRBV5-1 and J is TRBJ1-1, with TRBD1 as a possible D gene (6 bases). V lost 0 bases and J 0 bases, leaving 6 bases between the germline ends. CDR1 SGHRS and CDR2 YFSETQ come from the germline V gene. This CDR3 is built from 14 residues. The CDR3 protein is CASSLGQVNTEAFF. CDR3 nucleotide sequence: TGCGCCAGCAGCTTGGGACAGGTGAACACTGAAGCTTTCTTT.

The chain has TRBV27 and TRBJ1-2; possibly TRBD1 for D (5 bases). The CDR3 runs to 14 residues. Trimming removed 3 bases at V and 7 bases at J, with 15 bases between. Germline-derived CDR1 and CDR2 are MNHEY and SMNVEV (reference sequence). The CDR3 nucleotides read TGTGCCAGCAGTTTGGGCCGGGGGGGAGGTGGCTACACCTTC. The encoded protein is CASSLGRGGGGYTF.

V gene TRBV28 combines with J gene TRBJ1-2; D not certain. Germline lookup yields CDR1 MDHEN and CDR2 SYDVKM. The CDR3 spans 11 residues. Trimming stripped 3 bases from V and 3 bases from J, with 2 bases between. CDR3: CASSFYYGYTF. The DNA of the CDR3 is TGTGCCAGCAGTTTCTACTATGGCTACACCTTC.

The chain has TRBV5-1 and TRBJ2-6; TRBD1 agrees at 8 bases. Germline loops: CDR1 SGHRS, CDR2 YFSETQ. The CDR3 loop spans 17 amino acids. Trimming took 0 bases from V and 0 from J; bases not matched to a gene: 2. CDR3 sequence (DNA): TGCGCCAGCAGCTTGGGGCAGGGGGCCTCTGGGGCCAACGTCCTGACTTTC. Amino acid sequence: CASSLGQGASGANVLTF.

The V and J genes are TRBV10-1 and TRBJ1-1; D might be TRBD1 (6 bases). The length of the CDR3 is 19 residues. CDR1 is WNHNN and CDR2 is SYGVQD in the germline V gene (reference sequence). Deletions cut 0 bases from V and 3 bases from J, with 23 bases between. CDR3 loop: CASSESKWGPGARDTEAFF. DNA of the CDR3: TGCGCCAGCAGTGAGTCGAAGTGGGGCCCAGGGGCGCGGGACACTGAAGCTTTCTTT.

V and J are TRBV13 and TRBJ2-7; 9 bases align to TRBD1. CDR3 length: 15 amino acids. Germline CDR1 reads PRHDT; CDR2 reads FYEKMQ (reference sequence). Trimming removed 6 bases from V and 4 bases from J; junction bases left unmatched: 10. The CDR3 here is CASRLQGALGYEQYF. Written as DNA, the CDR3 is TGTGCCAGCAGACTACAGGGGGCTCTTGGATACGAGCAGTACTTC. Full variable domain (missing parts from reference TRBV13 and TRBJ2-7): AAGVIQSPRHLIKEKRETATLKCYPIPRHDTVYWYQQGPGQDPQFLISFYEKMQSDKGSIPDRFSAQQFSDYHSELNMSSLELGDSALYFCASRLQGALGYEQYFGPGTRLTVT.

This clone appeared once. CDR3 nucleotide sequence: TGTGCCATCAGTGATCAGGGGGAGTACACTGAAGCTTTCTTT. Encoded protein: CAISDQGEYTEAFF. V usage is TRBV10-3 and J usage is TRBJ1-1, with 7 bases aligning to TRBD1. V shed 3 bases and J 3 bases; nucleotides not matched to a gene: 4. The germline V gene has CDR1 ENHRY and CDR2 SYGVKD. The CDR3 is made up of 14 amino acids.

This clone was detected only a few times. The rearrangement joins TRBV5-1 to TRBJ1-6, with 8 bases identical to TRBD1. Trimming cost V 5 bases and J 8 bases; bases outside gene matches: 12. The CDR3 sequence is 16 residues long. CDR1 and CDR2 (germline): SGHRS, YFSETQ. The CDR3: CASRRTGSSKDSPLHF. CDR3 nucleotide sequence: TGCGCCAGCAGACGGACAGGGTCCAGTAAGGATTCACCCCTCCACTTT.

In this sample, this clone turned up once. The gene calls are TRBV7-3 and TRBJ2-3, with D maybe TRBD2 (7 bases). V lost 0 bases and J lost 4, with 23 bases in between. Looked up from germline, CDR1 is SGHTA and CDR2 is FQGTGA. This CDR3 is 19 amino acids long. The DNA for the CDR3 is TGTGCCAGCAGCTTAACTGGAGTCTGGGGGGGCTCTGTTCCAGATACGCAGTATTTT. As protein: CASSLTGVWGGSVPDTQYF.

The J gene is TRBJ2-1, the V gene TRBV19, with 9 bases lining up with TRBD1. J gave up 4 bases and V 3 bases, and 4 bases lay outside the gene matches. Per germline, CDR1 LNHDA and CDR2 SQIVND (reference sequence). This CDR3 has 15 residues. The DNA for the CDR3 is TGTGCCAGTAGTATGTCGGGACAGGGTTACAATGAGCAGTTCTTC. Protein product: CASSMSGQGYNEQFF.

This clone was counted only a few times. The V call is TRBV12-3 or TRBV12-4, the J call TRBJ2-1; a weak D match, TRBD2 (6 bases). V was cut by 6 bases and J by 6 bases, with 9 bases left in between. This CDR3 region has 12 residues. In nucleotides, the CDR3 is TGTGCCAGCAGCCGACTAGGCAATGAGCAGTTCTTC. Its protein is CASSRLGNEQFF.

The chain combines TRBV5-1 with TRBJ1-2; TRBD1 matches 10 bases. After removal of 6 bases from V and 1 base from J, the junction contained 3 bases not matched to a gene. Looked up from germline, CDR1 is SGHRS and CDR2 is YFSETQ. This CDR3 has 14 residues. The DNA of the CDR3 is TGCGCCAGCATGGGACAGGGGAATAACTATGGCTACACCTTC. Residues: CASMGQGNNYGYTF.

The chain is built from TRBV19 and TRBJ2-7; 8 nucleotides line up with TRBD1. V shed 3 bases, J shed 0 bases, and the junction held 1 base outside the gene matches. The CDR3 length is 14 residues. CDR1 is LNHDA, CDR2 SQIVND, per germline (reference sequence). The CDR3 loop reads CASSMDRDSYEQYF. Written as DNA, the CDR3 is TGTGCCAGTAGTATGGACAGGGACTCCTACGAGCAGTACTTC. Filled out from reference TRBV19 and TRBJ2-7, the complete variable domain reads DGGITQSPKYLFRKEGQNVTLSCEQNLNHDAMYWYRQDPGQGLRLIYYSQIVNDFQKGDIAEGYSVSREKKESFPLTVTSAQKNPTAFYLCASSMDRDSYEQYFGPGTRLTVT.

The chain employs TRBV7-8 and TRBJ2-7; 7 bases match TRBD2. The CDR3 totals 15 residues. The J segment lost 1 base and the V segment lost 1 base, leaving 4 bases of the junction unmatched. Looked up from germline, CDR1 is SGHVS and CDR2 is FQNEAQ. CDR3 loop: CASSLGLATSYEQYF. The CDR3 bases are TGTGCCAGCAGCTTAGGACTAGCCACGTCCTACGAGCAGTACTTC.

The genes are TRBV7-3 and TRBJ1-1; 9 nucleotides align to TRBD1. Trimming cost V 7 bases and J 2 bases; bases outside gene matches: 5. Germline V gene lookup returns CDR1 SGHTA and CDR2 FQGTGA. The CDR3 consists of 14 residues. The CDR3 loop is CASTRTGVNTEAFF. The CDR3 bases are TGTGCCAGCACCCGGACAGGGGTAAACACTGAAGCTTTCTTT.

The chain is built from TRBV24-1 and TRBJ2-3, with TRBD1 matching 10 bases. The CDR3 has 16 amino acids. V shed 4 bases and J 4 bases; nucleotides not matched to a gene: 7. The germline V gene has CDR1 KGHDR and CDR2 SFDVKD. The CDR3 DNA sequence: TGTGCCACCAGTGACGCCGGGACAGGGGTGTCAGATACGCAGTATTTT. This translates into CATSDAGTGVSDTQYF.

This clone turned up a few times. J is TRBJ1-1 and V is TRBV6-4; the D gene is possibly TRBD1 (6 bases). Trimming shortened V by 2 bases and J by 5 bases, and 9 bases separated the two germline ends. Germline V gives CDR1 MRHNA, CDR2 SNTAGT. This CDR3 contains 13 residues. The CDR3 protein is CASSDEGGTEAFF. The DNA for the CDR3 is TGTGCCAGCAGTGACGAGGGGGGGACTGAAGCTTTCTTT.

The chain has TRBV7-2 and TRBJ2-7, with a weak D call TRBD2 (5 bases). The ends were cut back, 3 bases at V and 0 bases at J, with 9 bases in the middle. Germline lookup yields CDR1 SGHTA and CDR2 FQGNSA. The CDR3 contains 14 residues. Here the CDR3 DNA reads TGTGCCAGCAGCTTTCGGGCGGGCTCCTACGAGCAGTACTTC. Protein: CASSFRAGSYEQYF.

The rearrangement joins TRBV30 to TRBJ1-2; D is ambiguous. V was shortened by 0 bases and J by 3 bases, with 5 bases between the two germline ends. Germline CDR1 reads GTSNPN; CDR2 reads SVGIG (reference sequence). The CDR3 runs to 12 residues. The CDR3 sequence is CAWSVTDYGYTF. The CDR3 DNA reads TGTGCCTGGAGTGTCACAGACTATGGCTACACCTTC.

This sequence joins TRBV5-1 and TRBJ1-2; perhaps TRBD1 as D (5 bases). The length of the CDR3 is 15 residues. Germline V gene data show CDR1 as SGHRS and CDR2 as YFSETQ. Trimming took off 0 bases at V and 4 bases at J, with 13 bases between the two ends. The CDR3 DNA is TGCGCCAGCAGCTTGGATCTGGGGCGCCTCTATGGCTACACCTTC. Encoded protein: CASSLDLGRLYGYTF. Full variable domain (missing parts from reference TRBV5-1 and TRBJ1-2): KAGVTQTPRYLIKTRGQQVTLSCSPISGHRSVSWYQQTPGQGLQFLFEYFSETQRNKGNFPGRFSGRQFSNSRSEMNVSTLELGDSALYLCASSLDLGRLYGYTFGSGTRLTVV.

This chain joins TRBV27 and TRBJ2-7, with 8 bases that match TRBD1. V trimming: 2 bases; J trimming: 6 bases; junction bases outside the gene matches: 6. This CDR3 has 14 residues. The germline gives CDR1 MNHEY, CDR2 SMNVEV (reference sequence). CDR3 region: CASSLNGRGREQYF. For the CDR3, the DNA is TGTGCCAGCAGTTTAAATGGCAGGGGGCGCGAGCAGTACTTC.